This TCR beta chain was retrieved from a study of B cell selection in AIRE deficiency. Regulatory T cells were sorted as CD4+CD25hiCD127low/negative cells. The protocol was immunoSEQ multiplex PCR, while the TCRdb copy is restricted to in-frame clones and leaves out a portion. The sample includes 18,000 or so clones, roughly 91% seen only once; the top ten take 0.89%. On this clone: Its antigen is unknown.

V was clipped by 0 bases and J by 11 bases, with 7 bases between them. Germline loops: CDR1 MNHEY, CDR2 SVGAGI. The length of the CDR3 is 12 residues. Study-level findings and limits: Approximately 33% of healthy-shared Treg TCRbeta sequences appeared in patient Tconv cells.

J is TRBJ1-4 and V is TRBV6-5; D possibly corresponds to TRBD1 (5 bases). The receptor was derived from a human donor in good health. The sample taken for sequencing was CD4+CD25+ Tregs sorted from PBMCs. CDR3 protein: CASSYSRGKLFF. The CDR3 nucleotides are TGTGCCAGCAGTTACTCGCGGGGGAAACTGTTTTTT.